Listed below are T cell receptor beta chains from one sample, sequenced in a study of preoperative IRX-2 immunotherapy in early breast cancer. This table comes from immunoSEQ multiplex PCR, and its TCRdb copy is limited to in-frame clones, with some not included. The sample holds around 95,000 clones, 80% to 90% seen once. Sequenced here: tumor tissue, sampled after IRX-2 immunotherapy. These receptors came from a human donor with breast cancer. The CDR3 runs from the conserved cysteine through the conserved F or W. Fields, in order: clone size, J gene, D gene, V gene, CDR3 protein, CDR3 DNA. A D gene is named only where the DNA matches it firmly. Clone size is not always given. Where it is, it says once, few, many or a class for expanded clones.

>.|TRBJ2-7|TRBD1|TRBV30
CAWGTGTYEQYF
TGTGCCTGGGGGACAGGGACCTACGAGCAGTACTTC
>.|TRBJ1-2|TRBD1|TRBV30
CAWSVTLTGTGDHGGYTF
TGTGCCTGGAGTGTAACCCTCACAGGGACAGGGGACCATGGGGGCTACACCTTC
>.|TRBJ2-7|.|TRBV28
CASSVGGRTALGQYF
TGTGCCAGCAGTGTCGGGGGCAGGACCGCGCTGGGGCAGTACTTC
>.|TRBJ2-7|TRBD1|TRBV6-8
CASSPGTGRSYEQYF
TGTGCCAGCAGTCCCGGGACAGGGCGCTCCTACGAGCAGTACTTC
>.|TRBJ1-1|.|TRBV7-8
CASSSADRRITEAFF
TGTGCCAGCAGTTCAGCCGACAGGAGAATCACTGAAGCTTTCTTT
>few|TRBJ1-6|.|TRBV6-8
CASSYGVGRSSYNSPLHF
TGTGCCAGCAGTTACGGGGTCGGCCGGAGCTCCTATAATTCACCCCTCCACTTT
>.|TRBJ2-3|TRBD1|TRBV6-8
CASSRTGTSTDTQYF
TGTGCCAGCTCGAGGACAGGGACTAGCACAGATACGCAGTATTTT
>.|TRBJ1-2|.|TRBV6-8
CASSRGVSNYGYTF
TGTGCCAGCAGCCGAGGGGTTTCTAACTATGGCTACACCTTC
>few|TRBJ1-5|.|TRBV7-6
CASSLVRDGRYSNQPQHF
TGTGCTAGCAGCTTGGTCCGGGACGGACGTTATAGCAATCAGCCCCAGCATTTT
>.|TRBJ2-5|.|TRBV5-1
CASSLAQRDQKQETQYF
TGCGCCAGCAGCTTGGCCCAAAGGGACCAAAAACAAGAGACCCAGTACTTC
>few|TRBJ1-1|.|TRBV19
CASSMDSTEAFF
TGTGCCAGTAGTATGGACAGCACTGAAGCTTTCTTT
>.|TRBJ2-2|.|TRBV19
CASSINSVTGELFF
TGTGCCAGTAGTATAAACTCTGTTACCGGGGAGCTGTTTTTT
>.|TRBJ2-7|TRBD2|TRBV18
CASSPPLAGGDEQYF
TGTGCCAGCTCACCACCACTAGCGGGAGGGGACGAGCAGTACTTC
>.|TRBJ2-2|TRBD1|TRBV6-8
CASSYLGQGGYTGELFF
TGTGCCAGCAGTTACTTGGGACAGGGCGGATACACCGGGGAGCTGTTTTTT
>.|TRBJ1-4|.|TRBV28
CASSFNGIGEKLFF
TGTGCCAGCAGTTTTAACGGGATTGGTGAAAAACTGTTTTTT
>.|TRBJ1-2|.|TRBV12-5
CASGLTGYLTGGYTF
TGTGCTAGTGGTTTGACAGGGTACTTAACCGGTGGCTACACCTTC
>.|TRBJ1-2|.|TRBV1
CASSQEEGDYGYTF
TGCGCCAGCAGCCAAGAGGAGGGGGACTATGGCTACACCTTC
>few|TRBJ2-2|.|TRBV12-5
CASGPGNTGELFF
TGTGCTAGTGGCCCTGGAAACACCGGGGAGCTGTTTTTT
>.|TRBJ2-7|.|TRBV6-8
CASSYLPRYEQYF
TGTGCCAGCAGTTACTTACCCAGGTACGAGCAGTACTTC
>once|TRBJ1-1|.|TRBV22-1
CAISDGGRLGRDTEAFF
TGTGCCATCAGTGATGGGGGACGGCTGGGGAGGGACACTGAAGCTTTCTTT
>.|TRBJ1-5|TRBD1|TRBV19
CASSIDPGTARQPQHF
TGTGCCAGTAGTATAGATCCCGGGACAGCGCGACAGCCCCAGCATTTT
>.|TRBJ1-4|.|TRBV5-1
CASSLGGVNEKLFF
TGCGCCAGCAGTTTAGGGGGAGTTAATGAAAAACTGTTTTTT
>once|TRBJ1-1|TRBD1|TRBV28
CASSLLTGEDTEAFF
TGTGCCAGCAGTTTACTAACAGGGGAGGACACTGAAGCTTTCTTT
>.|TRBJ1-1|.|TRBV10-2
CASSEPVTSGGTEAFF
TGCGCCAGCAGTGAGCCCGTAACGTCGGGGGGCACTGAAGCTTTCTTT
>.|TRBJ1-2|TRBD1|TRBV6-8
CASSDRTGGFGAYGYTF
TGTGCCAGCAGTGACCGGACAGGGGGATTCGGTGCCTATGGCTACACCTTC
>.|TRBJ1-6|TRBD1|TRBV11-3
CASSAAPGQGDNSPLHF
TGTGCCAGCAGCGCCGCCCCGGGACAGGGAGATAATTCACCCCTCCACTTT
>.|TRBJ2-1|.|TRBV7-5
CASSSTGTVYNEQFF
TGTGCCAGCAGCTCGACCGGGACAGTCTACAATGAGCAGTTCTTC
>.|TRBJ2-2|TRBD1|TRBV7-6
CASSSGDRGQNTGELFF
TGTGCCAGCAGCTCAGGGGACAGGGGGCAGAACACCGGGGAGCTGTTTTTT
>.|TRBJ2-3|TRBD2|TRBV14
CASSQGSSGSTDTQYF
TGTGCCAGCAGCCAAGGCTCTAGCGGCAGCACAGATACGCAGTATTTT
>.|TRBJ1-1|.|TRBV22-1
CASSFMGSDTEAFF
TGTGCCAGCAGTTTTATGGGGTCAGACACTGAAGCTTTTTTT
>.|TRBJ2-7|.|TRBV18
CASSPWGREDEQYF
TGTGCCAGCTCACCATGGGGCAGGGAGGACGAGCAGTACTTC
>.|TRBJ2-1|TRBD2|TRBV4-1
CASSQGRSGGVLSSYNEQFF
TGCGCCAGCAGCCAAGGACGTAGCGGGGGGGTGTTGAGCTCCTACAATGAGCAGTTCTTC
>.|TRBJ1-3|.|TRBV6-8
CASSYSFTGFSGNTIYF
TGTGCCAGCAGTTACTCGTTTACTGGCTTCTCTGGAAACACCATATATTTT
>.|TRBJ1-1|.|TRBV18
CASSPSRGDTEAFF
TGTGCCAGCTCACCCTCTAGGGGTGACACTGAAGCTTTCTTT
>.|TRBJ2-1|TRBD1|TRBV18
CASSPPPGGDEQFF
TGTGCCAGCTCACCACCGCCAGGGGGAGACGAGCAGTTCTTC
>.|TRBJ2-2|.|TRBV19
CASSTRGSQYTGELFF
TGTGCCAGTAGTACTCGGGGCTCTCAGTACACCGGGGAGCTGTTTTTT
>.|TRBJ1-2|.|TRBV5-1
CASSLEVGFGGYTF
TGCGCCAGCAGCTTGGAAGTGGGGTTCGGTGGCTACACCTTC